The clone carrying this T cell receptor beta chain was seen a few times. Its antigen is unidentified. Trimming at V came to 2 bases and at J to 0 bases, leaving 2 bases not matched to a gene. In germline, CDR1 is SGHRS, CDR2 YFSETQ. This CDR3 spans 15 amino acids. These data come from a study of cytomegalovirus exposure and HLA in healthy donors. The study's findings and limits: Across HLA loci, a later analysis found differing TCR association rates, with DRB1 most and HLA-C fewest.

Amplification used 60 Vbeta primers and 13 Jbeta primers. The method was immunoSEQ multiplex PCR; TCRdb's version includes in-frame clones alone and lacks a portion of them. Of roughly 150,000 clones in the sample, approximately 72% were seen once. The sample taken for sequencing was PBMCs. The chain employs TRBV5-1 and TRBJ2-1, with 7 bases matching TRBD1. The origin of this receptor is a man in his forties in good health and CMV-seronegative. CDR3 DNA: TGCGCCAGCAGCTTACAGGGGAGCTCCTACAATGAGCAGTTCTTC. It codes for CASSLQGSSYNEQFF.